These 30 T cell receptor beta chains originate from one sample sequenced in a study of cytomegalovirus exposure and HLA in healthy donors. It was with 60 Vbeta and 13 Jbeta primers that the PCR ran. Assay used: immunoSEQ multiplex PCR; TCRdb lists only in-frame clones, some missing. The sample lists 150,000 to 200,000 clones, roughly 73% seen once, with about 1.7% in the top ten. The sample consisted of PBMCs. The source is a woman aged 25 to 45 in good health and CMV-seronegative.

Only a few counts were recorded for this clone. The V call is TRBV2, the J call TRBJ2-5, with 7 bases that match TRBD1. Germline V gene data show CDR1 as SNHLY and CDR2 as FYNNEI. The CDR3 length is 14 residues. The trim removed 6 bases at V and 2 bases at J, leaving 6 bases unmatched. This CDR3 reads CASSHGQDQETQYF. DNA of the CDR3: TGTGCCAGCAGCCACGGACAGGATCAAGAGACCCAGTACTTC. Filled out from reference TRBV2 and TRBJ2-5, the complete variable domain reads EPEVTQTPSHQVTQMGQEVILRCVPISNHLYFYWYRQILGQKVEFLVSFYNNEISEKSEIFDDQFSVERPDGSNFTLKIRSTKLEDSAMYFCASSHGQDQETQYFGPGTRLLVL.

The chain recombines TRBV7-3 with TRBJ2-5, with 9 bases lining up with TRBD1. The CDR3 length is 14 residues. Per the germline V gene, CDR1 is SGHTA and CDR2 is FQGTGA. Germline trimming cut 6 bases from V and 11 bases from J; bases unmatched to any gene: 13. The CDR3 nucleotides read TGTGCCAGCAGAAAGACAGGGGGTGGTGGTGAGCAGTACTTC. Protein product: CASRKTGGGGEQYF.

The chain has TRBV19 and TRBJ1-2; no reliable D call. Germline V gene lookup returns CDR1 LNHDA and CDR2 SQIVND (reference sequence). The V end was cut by 3 bases, the J end by 7 bases, with 21 bases between. The CDR3 has 16 amino acids. The DNA for the CDR3 is TGTGCCAGTAGTATTAGGTCAGGATTGGTTTTTCGTGGCTACACCTTC. The encoded protein is CASSIRSGLVFRGYTF.

The chain combines TRBV7-9 with TRBJ2-4; 7 nucleotides match TRBD2. Germline V gives CDR1 SEHNR, CDR2 FQNEAQ (reference sequence). V was pared by 2 bases and J by 0 bases, with 4 bases of the junction left unmatched. The CDR3 spans 16 residues. For the CDR3, the DNA is TGTGCCAGCAGCTTATCTAGCGGTCTAGCCAAAAACATTCAGTACTTC. It specifies CASSLSSGLAKNIQYF.

The J gene is TRBJ1-2, the V gene TRBV6-5, with D tentatively TRBD1 (5 bases). The germline V gene encodes CDR1 MNHEY and CDR2 SVGAGI. CDR3 size: 14 residues. Trimming shortened V by 2 bases and J by 8 bases, and 15 bases separated the two germline ends. CDR3 DNA: TGTGCCAGCAGTTACCACCGACAGACCCCAGGCTACACCTTC. Protein: CASSYHRQTPGYTF.

With regard to this clone: Relative to the germline gene, one junction end is altered; a read error may explain this. This chain uses TRBV29-1 with TRBJ2-3; D remains unclear. Germline V gene data show CDR1 as SQVTM and CDR2 as ANQGSEA. The CDR3 sequence is 16 residues long. CDR3 nucleotide sequence: TGCAGCGTTGCGTTCGCCCCCCTCTCGTCCACAGATACGCGGTATTTT. Translated: CSVAFAPLSSTDTRYF.

This chain connects TRBV19 to TRBJ1-2, with D possibly being TRBD1 (5 bases). Germline V CDR1 and CDR2: LNHDA, SQIVND (reference sequence). The CDR3 is made up of 14 amino acids. Trimming took off 2 bases at V and 6 bases at J, with 13 bases between the two ends. This chain's CDR3 is CASSIFTGGDGYTF. CDR3 DNA: TGTGCCAGTAGTATATTTACGGGGGGAGATGGCTACACCTTC.

The CDR3 loop is CASSPGGAGYGYTF. The CDR3 bases are TGTGCCAGCAGTCCAGGGGGCGCGGGCTATGGCTACACCTTC. The gene calls are TRBV2 and TRBJ1-2; 8 bases are a match to TRBD1. The CDR3 runs to 14 residues. Germline CDR1 reads SNHLY; CDR2 reads FYNNEI. V lost 5 bases, J lost 4 bases, and 6 bases stayed unmatched.

This chain joins TRBV12-2 and TRBJ2-3; the tabulated D call, TRBD2, remains unverified against the DNA. TRBV12-2 corresponds to a pseudogene. The CDR3 runs to 18 residues. In nucleotides, the CDR3 is TGTGCAAGTCGCTTACCCGCCAGACTAGCCGCTAGCACAGATACGCAGTATTTT. Its protein product is CASRLPARLAASTDTQYF.

The V gene is TRBV19, the J gene TRBJ2-2; perhaps TRBD2 as D (7 bases). V was shortened by 7 bases and J by 6 bases, with 18 bases between the two germline ends. The V gene's germline CDR1 is LNHDA and CDR2 SQIVND (reference sequence). The CDR3 spans 15 residues. CDR3 sequence: CASMGGARFSGELFF. The CDR3 DNA follows: TGTGCCAGTATGGGGGGGGCTAGGTTCTCCGGGGAGCTGTTTTTT.

The chain links TRBV5-1 to TRBJ2-3, with TRBD1 matching over 8 bases. V shed 4 bases and J 4 bases; nucleotides not matched to a gene: 5. Looked up from germline, CDR1 is SGHRS and CDR2 is YFSETQ. This CDR3 spans 14 amino acids. CDR3 protein: CASSTGQVADTQYF. CDR3 coding DNA: TGCGCCAGCAGCACGGGACAGGTAGCAGATACGCAGTATTTT.

The J gene is TRBJ1-1, the V gene TRBV7-2; 11 nucleotides agree with TRBD1. The CDR3 sequence is 14 residues long. Germline V CDR1 and CDR2: SGHTA, FQGNSA. V shed 3 bases and J 6 bases; nucleotides not matched to a gene: 3. The CDR3 nucleotides read TGTGCCAGCAGCTTGGACAGGGGGCAAGCTGAAGCTTTCTTT. The encoded protein is CASSLDRGQAEAFF.

In this sample, this clone turned up once. The rearrangement uses TRBV30 and TRBJ2-7, with 12 bases that match TRBD2. Germline V gene sequence: CDR1 GTSNPN, CDR2 SVGIG (reference sequence). The length of the CDR3 is 17 residues. V dropped 1 base and J dropped 2; count of bases not matched to a gene: 9. The chain's CDR3 is CAWSDPTSGRNTYEQYF. As DNA, the CDR3 is TGTGCCTGGAGTGACCCCACTAGCGGGAGGAACACCTACGAGCAGTACTTC.

The sample holds a few counts of this clone. The V gene is TRBV11-2, the J gene TRBJ2-1; D may be TRBD2 (5 bases). Trimming removed 4 bases from V and 6 bases from J, with 16 bases in between. Germline V gene sequence: CDR1 SGHAT, CDR2 FQNNGV. The CDR3 covers 15 residues. The CDR3 sequence is CASSSDYRGSNEQFF. The CDR3 coding sequence is TGTGCCAGCAGCTCCGACTATCGTGGCTCCAATGAGCAGTTCTTC.

This sequence joins TRBV19 and TRBJ1-5; 10 bases are a match to TRBD1. The V segment lost 4 bases and the J segment 4 bases; nucleotides outside the gene matches: 7. The germline V gene encodes CDR1 LNHDA and CDR2 SQIVND (reference sequence). The CDR3 contains 16 residues. The CDR3 nucleotides are TGTGCCAGTAGTACGCTGGGGACAGGGGAGAATCAGCCCCAGCATTTT. Its translation is CASSTLGTGENQPQHF.

The rearrangement links TRBV27 to TRBJ2-7, with a weak D call TRBD1 (6 bases). Looked up from germline, CDR1 is MNHEY and CDR2 is SMNVEV (reference sequence). The CDR3 covers 13 residues. Trimming left V 4 bases short and J 3 bases short, with 10 bases between. CDR3 coding DNA: TGTGCCAGCAGTTGGACAGCATACTACGAGCAGTACTTC. It codes for CASSWTAYYEQYF.

The chain recombines TRBV30 with TRBJ2-1; TRBD2 agrees at 11 bases. The ends lost 0 bases at V and 8 bases at J; junction bases unmatched: 3. Germline V gene sequence: CDR1 GTSNPN, CDR2 SVGIG (reference sequence). This CDR3 spans 14 amino acids. CDR3 nucleotide sequence: TGTGCCTGGAGTGTACTAGCGGGAGTCGATGAGCAGTTCTTC. Translation gives CAWSVLAGVDEQFF.

V gene TRBV19 combines with J gene TRBJ1-2; 10 bases are a match to TRBD1. The length of the CDR3 is 14 residues. V gave up 6 bases and J gave up 4 bases; unmatched junction bases: 5. The germline gives CDR1 LNHDA, CDR2 SQIVND (reference sequence). CDR3 in amino acids: CASREDRGFYGYTF. The CDR3 nucleotides are TGTGCCAGTAGAGAGGACAGGGGGTTCTATGGCTACACCTTC.

The chain employs TRBV5-1 and TRBJ2-7, with a weak D call TRBD2 (5 bases). The CDR3 contains 14 residues. The germline V gene has CDR1 SGHRS and CDR2 YFSETQ. V lost 8 bases and J lost 2, with 17 bases in between. In nucleotides, the CDR3 is TGCGCCAGATTAACCGGGGTCATACCCTACGAGCAGTACTTC. Translating gives CARLTGVIPYEQYF. The full variable domain, its missing parts supplied by reference TRBV5-1 and TRBJ2-7, is KAGVTQTPRYLIKTRGQQVTLSCSPISGHRSVSWYQQTPGQGLQFLFEYFSETQRNKGNFPGRFSGRQFSNSRSEMNVSTLELGDSALYLCARLTGVIPYEQYFGPGTRLTVT.

The chain carries TRBV9 and TRBJ1-1; 7 bases align to TRBD1. The CDR3 spans 17 residues. From germline, CDR1 is SGDLS and CDR2 YYNGEE. The V segment lost 3 bases and the J segment 0 bases; nucleotides outside the gene matches: 11. The CDR3 DNA reads TGTGCCAGCAGCGACGACCGGGACAGAGTTTTGAACACTGAAGCTTTCTTT. Translating it yields CASSDDRDRVLNTEAFF.

The gene calls are TRBV9 and TRBJ2-1, with TRBD2 identical over 8 bases. CDR3 size: 16 residues. CDR1 and CDR2 from the germline V gene are SGDLS and YYNGEE. The trim removed 4 bases at V and 2 bases at J, leaving 8 bases unmatched. The CDR3 sequence: CASSLVIAGPYNEQFF. The CDR3 nucleotides are TGTGCCAGCAGCCTAGTAATAGCGGGACCCTACAATGAGCAGTTCTTC.

This clone was counted only a few times. CDR3 sequence reads: CASSRGQGINQPQHF. CDR3 nucleotide sequence: TGTGCCAGCAGCCGGGGACAGGGGATCAATCAGCCCCAGCATTTT. The chain is built from TRBV7-6 and TRBJ1-5; 10 nucleotides align to TRBD1. Per germline, CDR1 SGHVS and CDR2 FNYEAQ. After removal of 5 bases from V and 3 bases from J, the junction contained 4 bases not matched to a gene. The CDR3 consists of 15 residues.

This clone was picked up a small number of times. V is TRBV7-2 and J is TRBJ1-2; 9 bases match TRBD1. This CDR3 spans 15 amino acids. Trimming cost V 1 base and J 1 base; bases outside gene matches: 1. Germline CDR1 reads SGHTA; CDR2 reads FQGNSA. The CDR3 spells CASSLGQGGNYGYTF. DNA for the CDR3: TGTGCCAGCAGCTTAGGACAGGGGGGTAACTATGGCTACACCTTC.

The chain recombines TRBV2 with TRBJ2-2; D gene unclear. Looked up from germline, CDR1 is SNHLY and CDR2 is FYNNEI. V lost 5 bases, J lost 5 bases, and 9 bases lay in between. CDR3 length: 13 amino acids. The CDR3 DNA follows: TGTGCCAGCAGTTTAATGGAGACCGGGGAGCTGTTTTTT. Translation: CASSLMETGELFF.

The chain recombines TRBV7-8 with TRBJ2-7; TRBD1 matches at 8 bases. Germline trimming cut 5 bases from V and 3 bases from J; bases unmatched to any gene: 9. The CDR3 spans 15 residues. Per the germline V gene, CDR1 is SGHVS and CDR2 is FQNEAQ. CDR3 bases: TGTGCCAGCAGCCTAGACCGCACAGGGGGCTACGAGCAGTACTTC. Encoded protein: CASSLDRTGGYEQYF.

The V call is TRBV2, the J call TRBJ2-7; possibly TRBD2 for D (5 bases). The length of the CDR3 is 12 residues. The V gene's germline CDR1 is SNHLY and CDR2 FYNNEI. V was clipped by 6 bases and J by 4 bases, with 10 bases between them. The CDR3 loop reads CASREGAYEQYF. The CDR3 DNA sequence: TGTGCCAGCAGAGAGGGTGCATACGAGCAGTACTTC.

The chain employs TRBV19 and TRBJ2-1, with 8 nucleotides matching TRBD2. V shed 3 bases, J shed 2 bases, and the junction held 3 bases outside the gene matches. CDR1 and CDR2 from the germline V gene are LNHDA and SQIVND (reference sequence). CDR3 size: 15 residues. DNA of the CDR3: TGTGCCAGTAGTATGACGGGAGGGCCCTACAATGAGCAGTTCTTC. This translates into CASSMTGGPYNEQFF.

The V call is TRBV7-3, the J call TRBJ2-2; perhaps TRBD1 as D (6 bases). There are 16 residues in the CDR3. Germline CDR1 SGHTA, CDR2 FQGTGA. Trimming removed 1 base at V and 5 bases at J, with 14 bases between. CDR3 sequence: CASSLRARGRTGELFF. The CDR3 DNA sequence: TGTGCCAGCAGCTTAAGAGCCAGGGGCCGAACCGGGGAGCTGTTTTTT. The full variable domain, its missing parts supplied by reference TRBV7-3 and TRBJ2-2, is GAGVSQTPSNKVTEKGKYVELRCDPISGHTALYWYRQSLGQGPEFLIYFQGTGAADDSGLPNDRFFAVRPEGSVSTLKIQRTERGDSAVYLCASSLRARGRTGELFFGEGSRLTVL.

This sequence joins TRBV6-1 and TRBJ1-2; maybe TRBD1 (5 bases). V was clipped by 2 bases and J by 2 bases, with 18 bases between them. This CDR3 is 17 amino acids long. CDR1 MNHNS and CDR2 SASEGT come from the germline V gene. CDR3 protein: CASSEPFMTAGNYGYTF. The CDR3 nucleotides are TGTGCCAGCAGTGAACCCTTCATGACAGCAGGGAACTATGGCTACACCTTC.

This rearrangement joins TRBV10-2 to TRBJ1-6; the match to TRBD1 covers 7 bases. CDR1 and CDR2 from the germline V gene are WSHSY and SAAADI. This CDR3 region has 15 residues. Unmatched junction bases numbered 7, after V lost 4 bases and J lost 7 bases. CDR3 protein: CASSGGNRGNSPLHF. The CDR3 DNA follows: TGCGCCAGCAGTGGGGGGAACAGGGGCAATTCACCCCTCCACTTT.